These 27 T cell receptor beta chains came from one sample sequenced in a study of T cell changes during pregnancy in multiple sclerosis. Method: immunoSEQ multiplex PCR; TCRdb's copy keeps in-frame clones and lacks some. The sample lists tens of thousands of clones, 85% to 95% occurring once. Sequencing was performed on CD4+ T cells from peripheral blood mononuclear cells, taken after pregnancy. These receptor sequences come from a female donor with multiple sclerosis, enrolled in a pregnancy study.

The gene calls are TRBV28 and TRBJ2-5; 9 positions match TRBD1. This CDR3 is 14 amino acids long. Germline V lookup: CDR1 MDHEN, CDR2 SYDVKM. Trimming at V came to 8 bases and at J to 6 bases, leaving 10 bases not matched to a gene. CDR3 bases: TGTGCCAGCTCGAATCCGGGACAGGGACAGACCCAGTACTTC. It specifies CASSNPGQGQTQYF.

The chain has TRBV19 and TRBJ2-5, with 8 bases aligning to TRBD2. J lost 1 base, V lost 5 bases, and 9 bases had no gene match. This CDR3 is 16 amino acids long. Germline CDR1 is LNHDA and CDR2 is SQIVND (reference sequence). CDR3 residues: CASSSRSGSPQETQYF. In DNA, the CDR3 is TGTGCCAGTAGTTCGAGAAGCGGGAGCCCCCAAGAGACCCAGTACTTC.

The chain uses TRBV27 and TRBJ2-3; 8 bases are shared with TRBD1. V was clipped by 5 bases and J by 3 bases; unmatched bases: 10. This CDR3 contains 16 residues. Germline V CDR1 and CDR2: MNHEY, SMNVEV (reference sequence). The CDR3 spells CASSLDRALWTDTQYF. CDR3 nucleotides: TGTGCCAGCAGTCTGGACAGGGCTCTCTGGACAGATACGCAGTATTTT.

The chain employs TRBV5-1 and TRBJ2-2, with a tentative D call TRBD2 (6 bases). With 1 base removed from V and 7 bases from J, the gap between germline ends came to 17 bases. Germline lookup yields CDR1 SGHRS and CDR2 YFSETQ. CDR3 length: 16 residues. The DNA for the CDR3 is TGCGCCAGCAGCTTGTTGCAGGAGGTTAGCGGCGGGGAGCTGTTTTTT. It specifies CASSLLQEVSGGELFF.

Here the CDR3 DNA reads TGTGCCAGCAGCGGTCCGGGACTAGCCGACGAAGAGACCCAGTACTTC. Protein product: CASSGPGLADEETQYF. The chain combines TRBV9 with TRBJ2-5; 9 bases are shared with TRBD2. In germline, CDR1 is SGDLS, CDR2 YYNGEE. V lost 3 bases and J lost 3; bases outside the gene matches: 9. The CDR3 runs to 16 residues.

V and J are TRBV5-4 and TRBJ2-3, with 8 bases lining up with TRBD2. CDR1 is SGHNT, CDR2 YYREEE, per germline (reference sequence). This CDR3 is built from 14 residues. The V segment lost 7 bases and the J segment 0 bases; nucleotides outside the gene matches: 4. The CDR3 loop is CASSGGRSTDTQYF. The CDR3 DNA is TGTGCCAGCTCGGGGGGGAGGAGCACAGATACGCAGTATTTT.

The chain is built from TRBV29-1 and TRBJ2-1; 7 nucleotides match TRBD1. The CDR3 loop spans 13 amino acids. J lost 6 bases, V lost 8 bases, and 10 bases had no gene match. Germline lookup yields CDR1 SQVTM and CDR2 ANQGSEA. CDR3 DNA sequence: TGCAGCTTCCGGGACAGAAAGGGCAATGAGCAGTTCTTC. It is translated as CSFRDRKGNEQFF.

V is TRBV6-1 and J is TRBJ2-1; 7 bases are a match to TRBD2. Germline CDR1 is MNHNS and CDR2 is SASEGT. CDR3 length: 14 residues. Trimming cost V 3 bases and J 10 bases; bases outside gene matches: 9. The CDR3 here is CASSDFAGAREQFF. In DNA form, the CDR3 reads TGTGCCAGCAGTGATTTCGCGGGAGCTCGGGAGCAGTTCTTC.

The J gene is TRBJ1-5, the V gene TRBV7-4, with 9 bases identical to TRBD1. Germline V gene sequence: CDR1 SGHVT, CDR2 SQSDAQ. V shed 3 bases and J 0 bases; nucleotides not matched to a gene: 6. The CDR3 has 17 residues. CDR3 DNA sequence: TGTGCCAGCAGCTTCTGCACAGGGGGCTATAGCAATCAGCCCCAGCATTTT. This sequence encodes CASSFCTGGYSNQPQHF.

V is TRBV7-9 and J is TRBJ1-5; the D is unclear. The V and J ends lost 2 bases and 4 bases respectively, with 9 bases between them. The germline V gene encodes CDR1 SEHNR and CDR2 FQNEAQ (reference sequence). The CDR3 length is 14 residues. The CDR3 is CASSLSGGNQPQHF. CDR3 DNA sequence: TGTGCCAGCAGCTTATCCGGAGGGAATCAGCCCCAGCATTTT.

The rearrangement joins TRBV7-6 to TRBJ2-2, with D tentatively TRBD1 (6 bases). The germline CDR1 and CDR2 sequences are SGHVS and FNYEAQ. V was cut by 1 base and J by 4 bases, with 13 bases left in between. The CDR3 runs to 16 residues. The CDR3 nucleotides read TGTGCCAGCAGCTTAGGCAGGGGCCCGGGCACCGGGGAGCTGTTTTTT. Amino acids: CASSLGRGPGTGELFF. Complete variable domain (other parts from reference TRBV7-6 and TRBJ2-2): GAGVSQSPRYKVTKRGQDVALRCDPISGHVSLYWYRQALGQGPEFLTYFNYEAQQDKSGLPNDRFSAERPEGSISTLTIQRTEQRDSAMYRCASSLGRGPGTGELFFGEGSRLTVL.

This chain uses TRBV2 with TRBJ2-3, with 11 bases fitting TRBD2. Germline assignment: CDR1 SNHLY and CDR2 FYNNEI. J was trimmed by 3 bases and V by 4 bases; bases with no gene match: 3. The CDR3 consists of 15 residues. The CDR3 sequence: CASSGLAGLTDTQYF. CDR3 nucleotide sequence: TGTGCCAGCAGTGGACTAGCGGGATTGACAGATACGCAGTATTTT.

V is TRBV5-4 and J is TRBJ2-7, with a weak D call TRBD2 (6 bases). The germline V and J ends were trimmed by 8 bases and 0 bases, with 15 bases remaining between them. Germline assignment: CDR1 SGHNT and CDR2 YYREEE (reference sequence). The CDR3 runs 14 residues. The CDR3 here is CASRPGLSSYEQYF. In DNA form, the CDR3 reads TGTGCCAGTAGACCGGGACTTAGCTCCTACGAGCAGTACTTC.

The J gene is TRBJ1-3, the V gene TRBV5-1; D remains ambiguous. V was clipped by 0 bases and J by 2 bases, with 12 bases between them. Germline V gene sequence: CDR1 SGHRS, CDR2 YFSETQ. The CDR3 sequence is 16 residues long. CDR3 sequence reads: CASSLGVRYPGNTIYF. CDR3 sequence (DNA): TGCGCCAGCAGCTTGGGGGTCAGGTACCCTGGAAACACCATATATTTT. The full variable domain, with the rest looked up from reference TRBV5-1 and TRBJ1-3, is KAGVTQTPRYLIKTRGQQVTLSCSPISGHRSVSWYQQTPGQGLQFLFEYFSETQRNKGNFPGRFSGRQFSNSRSEMNVSTLELGDSALYLCASSLGVRYPGNTIYFGEGSWLTVV.

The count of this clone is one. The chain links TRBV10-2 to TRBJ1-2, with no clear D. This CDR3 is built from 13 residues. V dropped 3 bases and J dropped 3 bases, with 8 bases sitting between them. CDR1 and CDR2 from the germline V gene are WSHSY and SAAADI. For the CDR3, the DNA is TGCGCCAGCAGTGAATCAGAATACTATGGCTACACCTTC. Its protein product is CASSESEYYGYTF.

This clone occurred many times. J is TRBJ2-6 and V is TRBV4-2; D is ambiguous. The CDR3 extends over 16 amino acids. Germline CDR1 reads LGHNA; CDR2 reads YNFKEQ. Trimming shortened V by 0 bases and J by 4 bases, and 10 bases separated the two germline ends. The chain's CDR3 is CASSQDLLSGANVLTF. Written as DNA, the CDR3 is TGTGCCAGCAGCCAAGATCTCTTGTCGGGGGCCAACGTCCTGACTTTC.

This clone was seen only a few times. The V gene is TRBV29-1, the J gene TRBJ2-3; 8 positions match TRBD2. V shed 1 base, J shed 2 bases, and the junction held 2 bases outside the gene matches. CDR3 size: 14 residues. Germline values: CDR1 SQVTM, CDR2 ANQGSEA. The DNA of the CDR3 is TGCAGCGTTGAAGTTAGCGGGACCACAGATACGCAGTATTTT. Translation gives CSVEVSGTTDTQYF.

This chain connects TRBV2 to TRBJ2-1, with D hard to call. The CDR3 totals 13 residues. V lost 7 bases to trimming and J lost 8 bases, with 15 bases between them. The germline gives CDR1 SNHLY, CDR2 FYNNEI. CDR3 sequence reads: CASTASFGYEQFF. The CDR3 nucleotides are TGTGCCAGCACGGCTAGTTTCGGGTATGAGCAGTTCTTC.

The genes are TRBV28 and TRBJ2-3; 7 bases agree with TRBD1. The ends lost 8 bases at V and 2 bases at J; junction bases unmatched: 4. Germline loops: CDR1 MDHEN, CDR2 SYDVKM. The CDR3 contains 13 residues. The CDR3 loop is CASRDSSTDTQYF. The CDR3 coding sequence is TGTGCCAGCCGGGACAGCTCCACAGATACGCAGTATTTT.

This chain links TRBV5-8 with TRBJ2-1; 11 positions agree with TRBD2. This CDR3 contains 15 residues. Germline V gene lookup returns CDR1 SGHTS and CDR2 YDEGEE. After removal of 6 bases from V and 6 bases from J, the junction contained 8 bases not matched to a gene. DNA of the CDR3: TGTGCCAGCAACCCGGGACTAGCGGATCTCAATGAGCAGTTCTTC. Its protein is CASNPGLADLNEQFF.

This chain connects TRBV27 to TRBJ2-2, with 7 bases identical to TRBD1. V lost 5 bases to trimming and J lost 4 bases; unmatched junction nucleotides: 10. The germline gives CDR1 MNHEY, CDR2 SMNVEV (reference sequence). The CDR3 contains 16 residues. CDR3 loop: CASSQRQGRGTGELFF. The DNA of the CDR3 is TGTGCCAGCAGTCAACGACAGGGTCGTGGCACCGGGGAGCTGTTTTTT.

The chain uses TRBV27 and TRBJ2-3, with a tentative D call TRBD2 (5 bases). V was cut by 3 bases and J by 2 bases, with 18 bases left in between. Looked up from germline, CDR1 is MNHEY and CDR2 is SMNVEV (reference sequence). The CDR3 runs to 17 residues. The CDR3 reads CASSFSPDFRSTDTQYF. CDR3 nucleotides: TGTGCCAGCAGTTTCAGCCCGGACTTCCGTTCCACAGATACGCAGTATTTT.

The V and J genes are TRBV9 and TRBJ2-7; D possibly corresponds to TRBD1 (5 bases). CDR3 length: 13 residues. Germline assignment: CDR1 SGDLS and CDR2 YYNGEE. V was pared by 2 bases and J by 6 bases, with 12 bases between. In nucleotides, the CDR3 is TGTGCCAGCAGCGTGCAGGGAATGGGCGAGCAGTACTTC. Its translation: CASSVQGMGEQYF.

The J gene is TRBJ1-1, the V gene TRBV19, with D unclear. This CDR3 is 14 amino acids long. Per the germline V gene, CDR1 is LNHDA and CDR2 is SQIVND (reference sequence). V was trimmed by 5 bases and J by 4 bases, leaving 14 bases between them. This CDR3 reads CASSGVAGGTEAFF. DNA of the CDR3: TGTGCCAGTAGTGGGGTCGCAGGAGGCACTGAAGCTTTCTTT. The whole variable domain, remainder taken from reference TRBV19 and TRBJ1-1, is DGGITQSPKYLFRKEGQNVTLSCEQNLNHDAMYWYRQDPGQGLRLIYYSQIVNDFQKGDIAEGYSVSREKKESFPLTVTSAQKNPTAFYLCASSGVAGGTEAFFGQGTRLTVV.

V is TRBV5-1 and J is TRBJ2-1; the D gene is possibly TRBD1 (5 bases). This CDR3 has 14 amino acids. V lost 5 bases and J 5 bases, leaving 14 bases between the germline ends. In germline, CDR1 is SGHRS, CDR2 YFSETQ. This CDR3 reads CASRGDNLHNEQFF. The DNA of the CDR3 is TGCGCCAGCAGAGGGGATAACCTACACAATGAGCAGTTCTTC.

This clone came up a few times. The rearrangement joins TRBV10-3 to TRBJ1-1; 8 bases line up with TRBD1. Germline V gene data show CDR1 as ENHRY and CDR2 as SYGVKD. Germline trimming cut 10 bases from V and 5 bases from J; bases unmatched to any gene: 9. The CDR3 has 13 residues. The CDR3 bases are TGTGCCACGTGCAGGGGGCAGGGGACTGAAGCTTTCTTT. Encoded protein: CATCRGQGTEAFF.

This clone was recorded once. The CDR3 nucleotides are TGTGCCAGCAGCCCGTTGGGACTAGCAGCTGTCGAGCAGTACTTC. The encoded protein is CASSPLGLAAVEQYF. The chain combines TRBV25-1 with TRBJ2-7, with 9 bases matching TRBD2. Trimming at V came to 6 bases and at J to 6 bases, leaving 12 bases not matched to a gene. This CDR3 is built from 15 residues. Germline CDR1 and CDR2: MGHDK and SYGVNS.